This T cell receptor (beta chain) is from a study of blood T cell repertoires in COVID-19. Only in-frame clones appear in the TCRdb table, and some are missing; sequencing was by immunoSEQ multiplex PCR. The sample contains approximately 88,000 clones, approximately 90% of which appear only once. The V and J ends lost 5 bases and 2 bases respectively, with 13 bases between them. The germline gives CDR1 SGHTA, CDR2 FQGTGA. The CDR3 spans 15 residues. The chain has TRBV7-3 and TRBJ2-1, with D maybe TRBD1 (6 bases). The source material was peripheral blood. This clonotype was sampled from a woman aged 45-65 years in a cohort sampled during active COVID-19. DNA for the CDR3: TGTGCCAGCAGCCTTGACCAGGGGACCTACAATGAGCAGTTCTTC. It yields the protein CASSLDQGTYNEQFF. The variable domain in full, with the rest retrieved from reference TRBV7-3 and TRBJ2-1, is GAGVSQTPSNKVTEKGKYVELRCDPISGHTALYWYRQSLGQGPEFLIYFQGTGAADDSGLPNDRFFAVRPEGSVSTLKIQRTERGDSAVYLCASSLDQGTYNEQFFGPGTRLTVL.